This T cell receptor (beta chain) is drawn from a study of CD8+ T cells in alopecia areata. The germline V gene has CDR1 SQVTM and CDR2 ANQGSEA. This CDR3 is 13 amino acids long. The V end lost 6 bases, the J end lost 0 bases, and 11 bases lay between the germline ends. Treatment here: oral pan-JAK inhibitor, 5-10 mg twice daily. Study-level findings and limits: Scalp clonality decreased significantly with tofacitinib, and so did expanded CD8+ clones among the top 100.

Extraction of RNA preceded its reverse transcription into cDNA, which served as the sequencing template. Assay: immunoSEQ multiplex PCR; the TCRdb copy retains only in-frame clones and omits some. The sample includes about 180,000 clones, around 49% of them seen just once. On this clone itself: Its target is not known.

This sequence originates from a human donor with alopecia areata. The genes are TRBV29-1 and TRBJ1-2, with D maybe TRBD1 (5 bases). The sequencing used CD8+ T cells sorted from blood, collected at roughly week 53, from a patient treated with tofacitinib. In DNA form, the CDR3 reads TGCAGCGTCAGGGACGCTGCTAACTATGGCTACACCTTC. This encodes CSVRDAANYGYTF.